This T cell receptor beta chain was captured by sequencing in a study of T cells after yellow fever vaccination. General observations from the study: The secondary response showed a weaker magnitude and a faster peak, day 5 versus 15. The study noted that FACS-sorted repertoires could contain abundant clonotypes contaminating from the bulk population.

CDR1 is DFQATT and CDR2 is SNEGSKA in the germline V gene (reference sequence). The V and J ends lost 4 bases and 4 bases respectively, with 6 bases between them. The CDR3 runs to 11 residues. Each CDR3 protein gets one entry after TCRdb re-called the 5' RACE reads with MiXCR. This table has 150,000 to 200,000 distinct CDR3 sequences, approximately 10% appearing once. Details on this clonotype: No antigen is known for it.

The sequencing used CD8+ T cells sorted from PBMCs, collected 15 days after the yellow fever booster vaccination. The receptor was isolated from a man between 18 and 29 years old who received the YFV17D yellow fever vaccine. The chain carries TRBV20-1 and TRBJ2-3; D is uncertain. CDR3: CSAKMSDTQYF. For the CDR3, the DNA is TGCAGTGCTAAAATGTCAGATACGCAGTATTTT.